Each of the 19 T cell receptor beta chains below was sequenced from the same sample in a study of blood T cell repertoires in COVID-19. Using immunoSEQ multiplex PCR, the repertoire was profiled, and TCRdb retains in-frame clones only, with some absent. The sample lists about 220,000 clones; less than 90% were seen once. Source material: peripheral blood. All receptors come from a man younger than 45 with active or convalescent COVID-19.

This clone was seen a single time. V usage is TRBV28 and J usage is TRBJ2-7; TRBD1 might be the D (5 bases). Looked up from germline, CDR1 is MDHEN and CDR2 is SYDVKM. Between the trimmed V and J ends, which lost 10 bases and 2 bases, there was a span of 21 bases. The CDR3 is 15 amino acids. In nucleotides, the CDR3 is TGTGCCACAGCCAAAGGACATCTCGGTACCTACGAGCAGTACTTC. Its protein is CATAKGHLGTYEQYF. Supplemented by reference TRBV28 and TRBJ2-7, the full variable domain reads DVKVTQSSRYLVKRTGEKVFLECVQDMDHENMFWYRQDPGLGLRLIYFSYDVKMKEKGDIPEGYSVSREKKERFSLILESASTNQTSMYLCATAKGHLGTYEQYFGPGTRLTVT.

V is TRBV30 and J is TRBJ1-3; 9 nucleotides align to TRBD1. From germline, CDR1 is GTSNPN and CDR2 SVGIG (reference sequence). This CDR3 spans 15 amino acids. Germline trimming cut 2 bases from V and 7 bases from J; bases unmatched to any gene: 9. The CDR3 DNA sequence: TGTGCCTGGAGTAGCGGACAGGGGATTGGGAACACCATATATTTT. Its protein is CAWSSGQGIGNTIYF.

This chain uses TRBV7-9 with TRBJ2-5; the match to TRBD2 covers 10 bases. J gave up 4 bases and V 2 bases, and 4 bases lay outside the gene matches. The CDR3 is made up of 15 amino acids. CDR1 and CDR2 (germline): SEHNR, FQNEAQ (reference sequence). The CDR3 coding sequence is TGTGCCAGCAGCTTATTAGCGGGGGGACGAGAGACCCAGTACTTC. It specifies CASSLLAGGRETQYF.

This clone was picked up a small number of times. CDR3 DNA: TGTGCCAGCAGTTACGCCACGAGCAGGTATTCGGAAGGCTACACCTTC. Translation gives CASSYATSRYSEGYTF. This sequence joins TRBV6-6 and TRBJ1-2; D gene ambiguous. Germline-derived CDR1 and CDR2 are MNHNY and SVGAGI (reference sequence). V gave up 2 bases and J gave up 8 bases, with 21 bases separating them. The CDR3 runs 16 residues.

The gene calls are TRBV19 and TRBJ1-3; D possibly corresponds to TRBD1 (6 bases). The germline V and J ends were trimmed by 5 bases and 1 base, with 15 bases remaining between them. Looked up from germline, CDR1 is LNHDA and CDR2 is SQIVND (reference sequence). CDR3 length: 16 amino acids. The CDR3 region is CASSYTRGKSGNTIYF. DNA for the CDR3: TGTGCCAGTAGTTACACAAGGGGGAAGTCTGGAAACACCATATATTTT.

This chain uses TRBV5-6 with TRBJ1-5; possibly TRBD1 for D (5 bases). The CDR3 is 14 amino acids. V dropped 3 bases and J dropped 4 bases, with 11 bases sitting between them. Germline CDR1 and CDR2: SGHDT and YYEEEE. For the CDR3, the DNA is TGTGCCAGCAGCTCCTCGGCAGGGAATCAGCCCCAGCATTTT. It specifies CASSSSAGNQPQHF.

This clone was observed a handful of times. The chain links TRBV28 to TRBJ1-1, with D unresolved. Germline CDR1 MDHEN, CDR2 SYDVKM. CDR3 length equals 11 residues. V dropped 3 bases and J dropped 11 bases, with 10 bases sitting between them. In DNA, the CDR3 is TGTGCCAGCAGTTTCGGGTTATTTGCTTTCTTT. Its protein is CASSFGLFAFF.

Worth noting for this clone: The identical CDR3 is also encoded by other nucleotide sequences in the sample. The chain joins TRBV28 to TRBJ1-2; 9 bases align to TRBD1. Germline V gene sequence: CDR1 MDHEN, CDR2 SYDVKM. CDR3 size: 13 residues. V shed 3 bases, J shed 7 bases, and the junction held 3 bases outside the gene matches. CDR3 region: CASSFTGGGGYTF. The DNA of the CDR3 is TGTGCCAGCAGTTTTACAGGGGGCGGTGGCTACACCTTC.

The chain combines TRBV12-1 with TRBJ2-2; the table's D call TRBD1 went unverified against the DNA. TRBV12-1 is labeled a pseudogene. The CDR3 sequence is 17 residues long. CDR3 in amino acids: CASSLIRGQGKTGELFF. CDR3 sequence (DNA): TGTGCCAGCAGCTTGATAAGGGGACAGGGGAAAACCGGGGAGCTGTTTTTT.

This rearrangement joins TRBV5-5 to TRBJ2-1, with 11 bases aligning to TRBD2. CDR3 length equals 16 residues. Germline V lookup: CDR1 SGHKS, CDR2 YYEKEE (reference sequence). Trimming cost V 4 bases and J 9 bases; bases outside gene matches: 12. The CDR3 DNA sequence: TGTGCCAGCAGCAGCACGACTAGCGGGAAAGCTAGTGAGCAGTTCTTC. Translated: CASSSTTSGKASEQFF.

The chain combines TRBV29-1 with TRBJ2-5, with D perhaps TRBD1 (6 bases). CDR3 length: 13 residues. Germline lookup yields CDR1 SQVTM and CDR2 ANQGSEA. Trimming stripped 3 bases from V and 2 bases from J, with 10 bases between. CDR3 DNA sequence: TGCAGCGTTGAGGGGGCCAGACAAGAGACCCAGTACTTC. It codes for CSVEGARQETQYF. The entire variable domain, with the rest obtained from reference TRBV29-1 and TRBJ2-5, is as follows: SAVISQKPSRDICQRGTSLTIQCQVDSQVTMMFWYRQQPGQSLTLIATANQGSEATYESGFVIDKFPISRPNLTFSTLTVSNMSPEDSSIYLCSVEGARQETQYFGPGTRLLVL.

The sample holds one count of this clone. The chain uses TRBV24-1 and TRBJ1-1; 7 bases are shared with TRBD1. CDR1 is KGHDR, CDR2 SFDVKD, per germline. Trimming cost V 10 bases and J 6 bases; bases outside gene matches: 10. The CDR3 length is 13 residues. For the CDR3, the DNA is TGTGCCACACGACAGGGAGGAGGCTCTGAAGCTTTCTTT. Its translation is CATRQGGGSEAFF.

This chain links TRBV24-1 with TRBJ2-2; a possible D gene is TRBD1 (6 bases). Germline V gene sequence: CDR1 KGHDR, CDR2 SFDVKD. With 3 bases removed from V and 7 bases from J, the gap between germline ends came to 17 bases. CDR3 length: 16 amino acids. CDR3 loop: CATSDLTPGAFGELFF. CDR3 DNA: TGTGCCACCAGTGATCTAACCCCAGGGGCGTTCGGGGAGCTGTTTTTT.

The V and J genes are TRBV27 and TRBJ2-1; maybe TRBD2 (6 bases). This CDR3 is built from 15 residues. Germline CDR1 is MNHEY and CDR2 is SMNVEV (reference sequence). Trimming pared 2 bases from V and 4 bases from J, leaving 12 bases between. CDR3 amino acids: CASSLGGVLYNEQFF. The CDR3 DNA is TGTGCCAGCAGTTTAGGCGGGGTACTGTACAATGAGCAGTTCTTC.

This chain connects TRBV4-1 to TRBJ1-2; TRBD1 matches at 7 bases. Looked up from germline, CDR1 is MGHRA and CDR2 is YSYEKL. J gave up 8 bases and V 6 bases, and 12 bases lay outside the gene matches. The CDR3 has 14 residues. The CDR3 DNA reads as TGCGCCAGCAGTCTAATTGGGACAGCTGGGGGCTACACCTTC. It specifies CASSLIGTAGGYTF.

The CDR3 reads CASAPTGGPQPQHF. The DNA for the CDR3 is TGTGCCAGCGCCCCGACAGGGGGCCCTCAGCCCCAGCATTTT. The chain employs TRBV2 and TRBJ1-5, with 10 nucleotides matching TRBD1. Per germline, CDR1 SNHLY and CDR2 FYNNEI. Germline trimming cut 8 bases from V and 6 bases from J; bases unmatched to any gene: 7. The CDR3 has 14 amino acids.

The rearrangement links TRBV7-2 to TRBJ2-3, with TRBD2 matching 8 bases. Trimming removed 5 bases from V and 3 bases from J; junction bases left unmatched: 10. Germline V gene data show CDR1 as SGHTA and CDR2 as FQGNSA. The CDR3 is 16 amino acids. The CDR3 is CASSTPGLVLTDTQYF. The CDR3 DNA reads TGTGCCAGCAGCACCCCGGGACTAGTATTGACAGATACGCAGTATTTT.

The chain uses TRBV5-4 and TRBJ1-6; possibly TRBD1 for D (5 bases). Germline CDR1 reads SGHNT; CDR2 reads YYREEE (reference sequence). The CDR3 runs to 12 residues. The V end was cut by 8 bases, the J end by 9 bases, with 12 bases between. In DNA form, the CDR3 reads TGTGCCAGTAACACGGGGGTTTCACCCCTCCACTTT. Its translation is CASNTGVSPLHF.

This clone was counted between two and nine times. This sequence joins TRBV4-2 and TRBJ2-1, with D perhaps matching TRBD2 (6 bases). With 0 bases removed from V and 0 bases from J, the gap between germline ends came to 15 bases. From germline, CDR1 is LGHNA and CDR2 YNFKEQ. This CDR3 comprises 18 residues. The CDR3 spells CASSQEGVRESSYNEQFF. The CDR3, as DNA: TGTGCCAGCAGCCAAGAAGGGGTTCGGGAGAGCTCCTACAATGAGCAGTTCTTC.